This T cell receptor (beta chain) is from a study of response to subunit inactivated influenza vaccine. V was clipped by 2 bases and J by 7 bases, with 9 bases between them. Looked up from germline, CDR1 is MDHEN and CDR2 is SYDVKM. The CDR3 is made up of 13 amino acids. TCRdb reanalysed the RT-PCR reads using MiXCR and keeps one entry per CDR3 protein. The sample contains around 600,000 distinct CDR3 sequences, 10% to 12% of which appear only once. These data are also associated with another study on T cells expressing NK-cell markers. That source notes: UMI-tagged 5'RACE template switching yielded the TCR beta cDNA.

The chain carries TRBV28 and TRBJ1-5, with D uncertain. This TCR was sampled from a man in his fifties or sixties who received an inactivated influenza vaccine. Sequenced material: PBMCs from blood, taken on the day of vaccination. CDR3 coding DNA: TGTGCCAGCAGTTTAAGGGCTTCACAGCCCCAGCATTTT. Amino acid sequence: CASSLRASQPQHF.